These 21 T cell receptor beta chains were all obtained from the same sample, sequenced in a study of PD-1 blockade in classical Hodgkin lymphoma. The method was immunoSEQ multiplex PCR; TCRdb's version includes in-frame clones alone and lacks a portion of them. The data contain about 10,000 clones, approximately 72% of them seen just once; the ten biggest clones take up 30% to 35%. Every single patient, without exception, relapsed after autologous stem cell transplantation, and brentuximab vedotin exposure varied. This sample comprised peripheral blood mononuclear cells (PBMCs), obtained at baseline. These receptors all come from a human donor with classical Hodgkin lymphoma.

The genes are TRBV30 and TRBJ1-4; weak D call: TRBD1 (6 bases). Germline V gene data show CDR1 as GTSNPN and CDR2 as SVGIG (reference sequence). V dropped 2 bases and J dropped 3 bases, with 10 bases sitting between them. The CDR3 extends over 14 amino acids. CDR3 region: CAWSTGSANEKLFF. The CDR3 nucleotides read TGTGCCTGGAGTACAGGGTCGGCTAATGAAAAACTGTTTTTT. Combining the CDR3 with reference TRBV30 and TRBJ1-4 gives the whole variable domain SQTIHQWPATLVQPVGSPLSLECTVEGTSNPNLYWYRQAAGRGLQLLFYSVGIGQISSEVPQNLSASRPQDRQFILSSKKLLLSDSGFYLCAWSTGSANEKLFFGSGTQLSVL.

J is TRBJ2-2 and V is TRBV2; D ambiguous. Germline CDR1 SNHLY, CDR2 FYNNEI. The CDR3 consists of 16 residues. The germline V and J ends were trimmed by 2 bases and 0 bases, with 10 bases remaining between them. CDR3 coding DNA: TGTGCCAGCAGTGAATGGGCACGGCCGAACACCGGGGAGCTGTTTTTT. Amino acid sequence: CASSEWARPNTGELFF.

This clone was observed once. The CDR3: CASRRGDTQYF. CDR3 sequence (DNA): TGTGCCAGCAGGCGAGGAGATACGCAGTATTTT. The chain is built from TRBV6-5 and TRBJ2-3; D remains ambiguous. Germline V gene sequence: CDR1 MNHEY, CDR2 SVGAGI. V was pared by 6 bases and J by 5 bases, with 6 bases between. CDR3 size: 11 residues.

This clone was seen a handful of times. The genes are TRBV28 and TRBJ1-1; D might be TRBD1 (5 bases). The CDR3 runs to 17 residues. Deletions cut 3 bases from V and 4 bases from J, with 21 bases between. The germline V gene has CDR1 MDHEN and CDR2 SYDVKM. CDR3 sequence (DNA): TGTGCCAGCAGTTTGGGGGAGGGTGACAGTGGGAGCACTGAAGCTTTCTTT. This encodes CASSLGEGDSGSTEAFF.

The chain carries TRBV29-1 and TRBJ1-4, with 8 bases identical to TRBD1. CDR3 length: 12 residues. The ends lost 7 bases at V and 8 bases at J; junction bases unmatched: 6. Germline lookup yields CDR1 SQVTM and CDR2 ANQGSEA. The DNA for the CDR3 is TGCAGCGCTACAGGGGGGCGAGAAAAACTGTTTTTT. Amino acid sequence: CSATGGREKLFF.

The CDR3 spells CASSWGQGARETQYF. CDR3 nucleotide sequence: TGTGCCAGCAGCTGGGGACAGGGGGCTAGGGAGACCCAGTACTTC. The chain uses TRBV7-9 and TRBJ2-5; 12 bases map to TRBD1. Germline CDR1 SEHNR, CDR2 FQNEAQ (reference sequence). The V gene end was trimmed by 4 bases and the J gene end by 5 bases; junction bases not matched to a gene: 5. The CDR3 is made up of 15 amino acids.

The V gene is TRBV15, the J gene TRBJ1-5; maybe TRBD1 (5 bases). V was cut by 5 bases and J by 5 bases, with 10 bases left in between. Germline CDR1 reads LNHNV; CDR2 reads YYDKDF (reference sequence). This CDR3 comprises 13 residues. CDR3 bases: TGTGCCACCAGCTGGGGCAGGGATCAGCCCCAGCATTTT. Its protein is CATSWGRDQPQHF.

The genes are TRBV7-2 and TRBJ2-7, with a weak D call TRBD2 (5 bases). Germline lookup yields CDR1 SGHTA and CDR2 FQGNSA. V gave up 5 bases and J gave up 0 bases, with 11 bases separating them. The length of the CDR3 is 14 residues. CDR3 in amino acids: CASSAGYSSYEQYF. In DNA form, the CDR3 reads TGTGCCAGCAGCGCGGGCTACAGCTCCTACGAGCAGTACTTC.

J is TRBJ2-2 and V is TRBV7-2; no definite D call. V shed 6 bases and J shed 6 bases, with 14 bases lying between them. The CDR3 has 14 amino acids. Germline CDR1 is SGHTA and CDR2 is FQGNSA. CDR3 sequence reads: CASSRGLGAGELFF. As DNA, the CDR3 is TGTGCCAGCAGTCGAGGTCTTGGGGCCGGGGAGCTGTTTTTT.

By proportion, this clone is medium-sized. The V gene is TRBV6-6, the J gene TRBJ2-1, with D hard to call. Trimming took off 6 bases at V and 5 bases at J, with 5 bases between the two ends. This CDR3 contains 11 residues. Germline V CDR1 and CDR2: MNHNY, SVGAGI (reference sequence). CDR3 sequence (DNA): TGTGCCAGCAGGGCCAACAATGAGCAGTTCTTC. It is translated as CASRANNEQFF.

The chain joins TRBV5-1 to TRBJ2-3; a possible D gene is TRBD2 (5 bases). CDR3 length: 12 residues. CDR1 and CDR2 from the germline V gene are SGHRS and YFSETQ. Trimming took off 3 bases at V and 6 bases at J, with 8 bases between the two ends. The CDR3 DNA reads TGCGCCAGCAGCTCCCGAGGGGATACGCAGTATTTT. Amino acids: CASSSRGDTQYF.

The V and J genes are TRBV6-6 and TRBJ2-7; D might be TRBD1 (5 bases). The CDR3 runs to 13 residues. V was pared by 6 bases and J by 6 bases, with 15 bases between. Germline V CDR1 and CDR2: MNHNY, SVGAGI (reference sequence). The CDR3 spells CASRLQVMSEQYF. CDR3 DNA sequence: TGTGCCAGCAGACTACAGGTGATGAGCGAGCAGTACTTC.

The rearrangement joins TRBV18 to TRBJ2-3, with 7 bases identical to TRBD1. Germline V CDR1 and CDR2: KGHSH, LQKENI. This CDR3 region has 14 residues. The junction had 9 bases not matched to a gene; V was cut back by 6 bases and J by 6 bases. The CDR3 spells CASSLDRLGDTQYF. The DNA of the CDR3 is TGTGCCAGCTCCCTGGACAGGTTAGGGGATACGCAGTATTTT.

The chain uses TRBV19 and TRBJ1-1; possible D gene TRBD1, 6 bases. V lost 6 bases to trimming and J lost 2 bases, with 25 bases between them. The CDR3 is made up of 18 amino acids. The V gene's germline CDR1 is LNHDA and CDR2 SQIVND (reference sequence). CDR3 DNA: TGTGCCAGTAGGTCGCCCGGGGGCGCTGGGTCGAGAAACACTGAAGCTTTCTTT. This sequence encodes CASRSPGGAGSRNTEAFF.

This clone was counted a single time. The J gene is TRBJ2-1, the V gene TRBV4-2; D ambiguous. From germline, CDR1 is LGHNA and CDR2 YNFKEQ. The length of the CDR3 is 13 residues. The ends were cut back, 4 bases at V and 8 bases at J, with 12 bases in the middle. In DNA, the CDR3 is TGTGCCAGCAGCCCGGGCCGAGTCGATGAGCAGTTCTTC. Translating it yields CASSPGRVDEQFF.

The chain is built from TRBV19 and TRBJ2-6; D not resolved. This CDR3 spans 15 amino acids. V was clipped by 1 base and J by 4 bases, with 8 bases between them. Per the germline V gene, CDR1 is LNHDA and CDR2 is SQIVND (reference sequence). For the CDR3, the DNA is TGTGCCAGTAGTATAGCCGGGCCCGGGGCCAACGTCCTGACTTTC. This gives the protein CASSIAGPGANVLTF.

The DNA of the CDR3 is TGTGCCAGCAGCTTTCGGGAGGGCTACACCTTC. Protein sequence: CASSFREGYTF. The rearrangement joins TRBV5-6 to TRBJ1-2, with D hard to call. The CDR3 is 11 residues long. Germline-derived CDR1 and CDR2 are SGHDT and YYEEEE. Trimming took 2 bases from V and 8 from J, leaving 7 bases between them.

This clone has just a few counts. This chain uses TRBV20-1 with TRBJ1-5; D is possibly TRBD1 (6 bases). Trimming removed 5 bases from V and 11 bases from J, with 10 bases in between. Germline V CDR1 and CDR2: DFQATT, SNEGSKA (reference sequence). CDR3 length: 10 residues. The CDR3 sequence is CSAEDRSQHF. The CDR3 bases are TGCAGTGCTGAGGACAGATCCCAGCATTTT.

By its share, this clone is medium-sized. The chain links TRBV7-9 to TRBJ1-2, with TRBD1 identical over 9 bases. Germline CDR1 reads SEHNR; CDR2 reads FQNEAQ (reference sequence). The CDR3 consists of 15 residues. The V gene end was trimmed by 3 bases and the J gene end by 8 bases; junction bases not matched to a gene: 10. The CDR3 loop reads CASSFRDRVHQGYTF. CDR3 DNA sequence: TGTGCCAGCAGCTTCCGGGACAGGGTCCATCAAGGCTACACCTTC.

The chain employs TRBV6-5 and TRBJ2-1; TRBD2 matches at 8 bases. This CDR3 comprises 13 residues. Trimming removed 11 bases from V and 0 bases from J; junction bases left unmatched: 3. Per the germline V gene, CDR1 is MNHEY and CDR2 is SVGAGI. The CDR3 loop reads CAARGGSYNEQFF. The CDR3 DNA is TGTGCCGCACGGGGGGGCTCCTACAATGAGCAGTTCTTC.

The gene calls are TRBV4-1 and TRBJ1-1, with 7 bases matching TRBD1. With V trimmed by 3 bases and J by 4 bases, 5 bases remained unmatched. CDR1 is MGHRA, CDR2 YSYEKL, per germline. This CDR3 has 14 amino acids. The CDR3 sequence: CASSHRGGTTEAFF. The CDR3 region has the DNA TGCGCCAGCAGCCACAGGGGGGGGACCACTGAAGCTTTCTTT.